The rows below give T cell receptor beta chains drawn from one sample of a study of human T cells and chemical hapten exposure. MiXCR, applied by TCRdb to the RACE reads, yields one record per CDR3 protein. The sample yields roughly 100,000 distinct CDR3 sequences, 8.5% to 9% seen once. The sequenced material came from whole blood. These receptors were taken from a female donor in good health. Some clones in this sample may be carry-over from other donors' samples. The conserved cysteine and the conserved F or W are not part of the CDR3 here. Each record gives: clone size, D gene, CDR3 length, V gene, CDR3 protein. A D gene is named only where the DNA matches it firmly. Clone size is given for some rows only: seen once, a few or many times, or a class if the clone is expanded.

- TRBD2 15 TRBV3-1 ASSQERGRTNTGELF
few - 10 TRBV6-5 ASSTGLNEQF
few - 12 TRBV15 ATSRAGQLYEQY
- TRBD2 15 TRBV18 ASSPRTSGSSFETQY
- TRBD1 15 TRBV4-1 ASSQDEGTGMNTEAF
- TRBD1 13 TRBV19 ASLPGTENTGELF
few - 15 TRBV7-3 ASSVRDEVGFGNEQF
few - 12 TRBV29-1 SVEPGTLNTEAF
many - 9 TRBV28 ASSLYTEAF
few - 14 TRBV24-1 ATSDSRGRIDQPQH
few TRBD2 13 TRBV7-2 ASNLGGSREETQY
few - 11 TRBV13 ASSLLARQTQY
many - 10 TRBV3-1 ASSQDESEQF
few TRBD1 11 TRBV5-1 ASSWEQGAEAF
- - 13 TRBV7-3 ASSFSGAPTYEQY
- - 12 TRBV7-2 ASSLIQYTDTQY
few - 12 TRBV18 ASSPKGEGSEQY
few - 13 TRBV20-1 SARDWRGTNSPLH